The subject of this entry is one T cell receptor (beta chain). No antigen is known for it. Following RNA extraction, reverse transcription yielded cDNA that acted as the sequencing template. TCRdb keeps only in-frame clones here, not all; method: immunoSEQ multiplex PCR. The table includes 75,000 to 100,000 clones, about two thirds detected once. This entry comes from a study of CD8+ T cells in alopecia areata. Study outcomes and limitations: Association of baseline CD8+ expansion with response is uncertain owing to one nonresponder. Numerous expanded lesional clones remained in scalp and blood during tofacitinib. Tofacitinib significantly reduced both scalp clonality and expanded CD8+ clones among the top 100. Tissue-resident alphabeta T cells belonging to normal skin likewise get sequenced within scalp specimens.

Treatment meaning: oral pan-JAK inhibitor, 5-10 mg twice daily. The CDR3 has 15 residues. Trimming cost V 0 bases and J 9 bases; bases outside gene matches: 5. Germline V gene data show CDR1 as MNHEY and CDR2 as SVGAGI. This rearrangement joins TRBV6-5 to TRBJ1-6, with TRBD1 matching over 7 bases. Sequencing used CD8+ T cells sorted from blood, obtained around week 46, from a patient treated with tofacitinib. This sequence originates from a human donor with alopecia areata. The CDR3 DNA reads TGTGCCAGCAGTTACTCGAGACAGGGCTCTTCACCCCTCCACTTT. This gives the protein CASSYSRQGSSPLHF.